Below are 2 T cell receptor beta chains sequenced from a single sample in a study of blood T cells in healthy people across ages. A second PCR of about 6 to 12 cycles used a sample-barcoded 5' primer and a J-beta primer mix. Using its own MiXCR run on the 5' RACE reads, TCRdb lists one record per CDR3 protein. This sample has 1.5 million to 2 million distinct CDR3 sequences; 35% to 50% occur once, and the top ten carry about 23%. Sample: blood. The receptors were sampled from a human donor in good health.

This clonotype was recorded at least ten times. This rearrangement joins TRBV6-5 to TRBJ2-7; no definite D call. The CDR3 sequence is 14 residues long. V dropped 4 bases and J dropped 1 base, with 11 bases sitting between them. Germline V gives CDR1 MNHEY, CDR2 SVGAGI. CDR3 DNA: TGTGCCAGCAGTTCCAGCGCCACATCCTACGAGCAGTACTTC. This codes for CASSSSATSYEQYF.

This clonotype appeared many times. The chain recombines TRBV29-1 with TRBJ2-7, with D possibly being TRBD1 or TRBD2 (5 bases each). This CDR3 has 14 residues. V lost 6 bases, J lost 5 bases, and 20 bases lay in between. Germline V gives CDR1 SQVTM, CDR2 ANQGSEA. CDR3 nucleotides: TGCAGCGTCCTCACCCGGGACCGTCCCGACGAGCAGTACTTC. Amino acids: CSVLTRDRPDEQYF.